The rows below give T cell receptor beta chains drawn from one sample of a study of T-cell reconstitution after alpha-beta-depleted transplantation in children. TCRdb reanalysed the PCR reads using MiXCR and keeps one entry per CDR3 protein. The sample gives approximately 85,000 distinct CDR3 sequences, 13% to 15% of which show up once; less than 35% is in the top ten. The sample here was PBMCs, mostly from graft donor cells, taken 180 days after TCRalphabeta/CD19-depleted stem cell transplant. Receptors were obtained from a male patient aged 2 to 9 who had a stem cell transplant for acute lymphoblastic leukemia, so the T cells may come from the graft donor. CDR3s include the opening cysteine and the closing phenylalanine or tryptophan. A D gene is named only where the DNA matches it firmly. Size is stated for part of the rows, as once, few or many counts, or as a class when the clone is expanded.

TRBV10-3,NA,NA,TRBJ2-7,TGTGCCATCAGTGAGTCGGTAGGACGCTCAAGATTTTACGAGCAGTACTTC,CAISESVGRSRFYEQYF
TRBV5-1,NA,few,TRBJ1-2,TGCGCCAGCAGCTTGGTCAGGGGCAATAGCTATGGCTACACCTTC,CASSLVRGNSYGYTF
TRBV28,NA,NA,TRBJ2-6,TGTGCCAGCAGGCCCTCTGGGGCCAACGTCCTGACTTTC,CASRPSGANVLTF
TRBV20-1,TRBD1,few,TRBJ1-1,TGCAGTGCTCGTAGGGACAGGGAGACTGAAGCTTTCTTT,CSARRDRETEAFF
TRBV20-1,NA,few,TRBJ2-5,TGCAGTGCTAGCCCCCCTTTAGTGGCGGGTACAGAGACCCAGTACTTC,CSASPPLVAGTETQYF
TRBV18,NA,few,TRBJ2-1,TGTGCCAGCTCCCGCACTACTGGGGACAATGAGCAGTTCTTC,CASSRTTGDNEQFF
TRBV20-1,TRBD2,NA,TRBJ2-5,TGCAGTGCTGGGGTAGCGGGGGGCCAGGAGACCCAGTACTTC,CSAGVAGGQETQYF
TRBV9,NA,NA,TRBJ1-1,TGTGCCAGCAGCCCCCAAACTGAAGCTTTCTTT,CASSPQTEAFF
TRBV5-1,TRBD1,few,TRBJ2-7,TGCGCCAGCAGTGCCGGGACAGGGGGCCACGAGCAGTACTTC,CASSAGTGGHEQYF
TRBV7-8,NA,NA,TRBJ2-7,TGTGCCAGCAGCAGACAAGGCTACGAGCAGTACTTC,CASSRQGYEQYF
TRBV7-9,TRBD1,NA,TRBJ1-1,TGTGCCAGCAGCTTGGAGGGGGCGGCTGAAGCTTTCTTT,CASSLEGAAEAFF
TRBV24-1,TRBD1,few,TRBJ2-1,TGTGCCACCAGTGGGGGCGCAGGGGGATACAATGAGCAGTTCTTC,CATSGGAGGYNEQFF
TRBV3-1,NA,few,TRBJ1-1,TGTGCCAGCAGCCAAGGATGGGCCCCGACTGAAGCTTTCTTT,CASSQGWAPTEAFF
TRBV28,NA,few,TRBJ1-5,TGTGCCAGCAGTTTAGGAGGGGCGAACAATCAGCCCCAGCATTTT,CASSLGGANNQPQHF
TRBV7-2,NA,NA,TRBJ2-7,TGTGCCAGCAGCCCCGTCAGACCCTACGAGCAGTACTTC,CASSPVRPYEQYF
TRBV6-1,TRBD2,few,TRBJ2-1,TGTGCCAGCAGTCCCTTAGCGGGGGGCGTTGAGCAGTTCTTC,CASSPLAGGVEQFF
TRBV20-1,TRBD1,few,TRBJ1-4,TGCAGTGCTTCCACAGGGGTTGCAACTAATGAAAAACTGTTTTTT,CSASTGVATNEKLFF
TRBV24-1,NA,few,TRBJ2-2,TGTGCCACCAGTGCCGCCTACACCGGGGAGCTGTTTTTT,CATSAAYTGELFF
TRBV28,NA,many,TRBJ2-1,TGTGCCAGCAGTTTGAGGGGGAGGGGCTTCTACAATGAGCAGTTCTTC,CASSLRGRGFYNEQFF
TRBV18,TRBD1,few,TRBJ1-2,TGTGCCAGCTCACTGCCGGGACAGGGCTTTCGTTACACCTTC,CASSLPGQGFRYTF
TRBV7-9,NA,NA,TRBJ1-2,TGTGCCAGCAGCTTAGCGCGAGGGCCACGGTATGGCTACACCTTC,CASSLARGPRYGYTF
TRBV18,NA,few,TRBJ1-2,TGTGCCAGCTCACCAGCCTACGGGTATAACTACACCTTC,CASSPAYGYNYTF
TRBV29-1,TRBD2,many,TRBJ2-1,TGCAGCGTATTTAGCGGGCTACGAGGCAATGAGCAGTTCTTC,CSVFSGLRGNEQFF